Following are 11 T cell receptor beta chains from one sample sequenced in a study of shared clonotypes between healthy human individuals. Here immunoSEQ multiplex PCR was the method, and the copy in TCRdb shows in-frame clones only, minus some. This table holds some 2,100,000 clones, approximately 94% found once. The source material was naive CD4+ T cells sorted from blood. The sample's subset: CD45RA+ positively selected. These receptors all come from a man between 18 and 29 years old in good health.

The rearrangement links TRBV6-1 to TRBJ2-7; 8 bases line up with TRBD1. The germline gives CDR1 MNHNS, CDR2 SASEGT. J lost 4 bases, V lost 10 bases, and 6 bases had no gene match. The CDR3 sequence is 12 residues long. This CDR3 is CATADRGYEQYF. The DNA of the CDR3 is TGTGCCACCGCCGACAGGGGATACGAGCAGTACTTC.

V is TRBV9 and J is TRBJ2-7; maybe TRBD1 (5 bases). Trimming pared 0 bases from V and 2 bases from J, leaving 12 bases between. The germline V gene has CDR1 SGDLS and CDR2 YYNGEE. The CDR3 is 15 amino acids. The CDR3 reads CASSVEDQGAYEQYF. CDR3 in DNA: TGTGCCAGCAGCGTAGAAGATCAGGGCGCCTACGAGCAGTACTTC.

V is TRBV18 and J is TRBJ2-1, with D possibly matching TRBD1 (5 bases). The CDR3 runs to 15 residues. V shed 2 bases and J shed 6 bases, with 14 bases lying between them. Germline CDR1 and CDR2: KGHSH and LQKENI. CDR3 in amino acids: CASSPIQDNSNEQFF. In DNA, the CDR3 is TGTGCCAGCTCACCAATACAGGATAACAGCAATGAGCAGTTCTTC.

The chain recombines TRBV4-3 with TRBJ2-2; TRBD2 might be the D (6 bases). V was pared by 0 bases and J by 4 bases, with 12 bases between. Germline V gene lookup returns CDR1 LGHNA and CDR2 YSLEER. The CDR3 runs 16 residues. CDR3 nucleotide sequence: TGCGCCAGCAGCCAAGACGGGGGTTTGGTCACCGGGGAGCTGTTTTTT. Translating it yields CASSQDGGLVTGELFF.

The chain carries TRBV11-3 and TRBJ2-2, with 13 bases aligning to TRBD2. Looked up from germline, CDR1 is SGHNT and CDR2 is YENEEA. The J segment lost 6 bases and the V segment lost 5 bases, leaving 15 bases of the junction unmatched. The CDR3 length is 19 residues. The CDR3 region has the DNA TGTGCCAGCAGCCCTACGGGACTAGCGGGAAGGGGATACGCCGGGGAGCTGTTTTTT. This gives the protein CASSPTGLAGRGYAGELFF. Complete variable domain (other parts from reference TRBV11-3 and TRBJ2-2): EAGVVQSPRYKIIEKKQPVAFWCNPISGHNTLYWYLQNLGQGPELLIRYENEEAVDDSQLPKDRFSAERLKGVDSTLKIQPAELGDSAVYLCASSPTGLAGRGYAGELFFGEGSRLTVL.

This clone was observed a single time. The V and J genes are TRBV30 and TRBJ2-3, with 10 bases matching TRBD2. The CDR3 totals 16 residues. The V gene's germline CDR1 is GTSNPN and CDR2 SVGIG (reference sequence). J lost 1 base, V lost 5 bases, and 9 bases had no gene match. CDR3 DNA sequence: TGTGCCTGGGACACCGGGACTAGCGCCCGCACAGATACGCAGTATTTT. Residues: CAWDTGTSARTDTQYF. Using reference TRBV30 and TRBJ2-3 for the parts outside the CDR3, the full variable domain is SQTIHQWPATLVQPVGSPLSLECTVEGTSNPNLYWYRQAAGRGLQLLFYSVGIGQISSEVPQNLSASRPQDRQFILSSKKLLLSDSGFYLCAWDTGTSARTDTQYFGPGTRLTVL.

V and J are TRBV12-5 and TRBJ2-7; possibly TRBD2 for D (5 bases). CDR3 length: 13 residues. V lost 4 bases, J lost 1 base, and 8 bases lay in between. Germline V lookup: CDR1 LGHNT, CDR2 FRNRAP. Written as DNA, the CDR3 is TGTGCTAGTGGTTCCGGACTTTCCTACGAGCAGTACTTC. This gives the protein CASGSGLSYEQYF.

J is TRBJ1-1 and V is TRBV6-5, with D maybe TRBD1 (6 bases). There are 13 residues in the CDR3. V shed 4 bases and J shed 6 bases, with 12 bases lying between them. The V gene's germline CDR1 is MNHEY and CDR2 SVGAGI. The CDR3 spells CASSLGGFSEAFF. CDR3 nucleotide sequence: TGTGCCAGCAGTTTAGGGGGGTTCTCTGAAGCTTTCTTT.

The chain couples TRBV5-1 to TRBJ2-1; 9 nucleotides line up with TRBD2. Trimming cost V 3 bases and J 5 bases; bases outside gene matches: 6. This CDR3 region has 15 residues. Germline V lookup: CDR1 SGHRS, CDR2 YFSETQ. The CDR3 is CASSYRAGGDNEQFF. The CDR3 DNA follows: TGCGCCAGCAGCTACAGAGCGGGAGGCGACAATGAGCAGTTCTTC.

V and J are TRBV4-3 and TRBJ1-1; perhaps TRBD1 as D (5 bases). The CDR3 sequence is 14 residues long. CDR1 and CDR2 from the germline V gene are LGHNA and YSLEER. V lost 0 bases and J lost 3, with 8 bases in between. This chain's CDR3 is CASSQDGGHTEAFF. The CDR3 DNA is TGCGCCAGCAGCCAAGATGGGGGACACACTGAAGCTTTCTTT.

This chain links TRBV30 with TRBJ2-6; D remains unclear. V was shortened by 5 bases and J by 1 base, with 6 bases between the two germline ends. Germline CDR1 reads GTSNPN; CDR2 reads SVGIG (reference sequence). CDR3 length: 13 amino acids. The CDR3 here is CAWDASGANVLTF. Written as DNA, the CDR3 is TGTGCCTGGGACGCTTCTGGGGCCAACGTCCTGACTTTC.